One sample yielded the 29 T cell receptor beta chains listed below, sequenced in a study of response to subunit inactivated influenza vaccine. From the RT-PCR reads, TCRdb called clonotypes with MiXCR, one entry per CDR3 protein. The sample yields just under 250,000 distinct CDR3 sequences, 9% to 15% seen once. The input for sequencing was non-naive T cells sorted from PBMCs, taken 14 to 15 days before vaccination. The receptors here all came from a man aged 50 to 59 who received an inactivated influenza vaccine.

V is TRBV20-1 and J is TRBJ2-3; 10 bases agree with TRBD1. Germline V gene data show CDR1 as DFQATT and CDR2 as SNEGSKA (reference sequence). With V trimmed by 6 bases and J by 3 bases, 6 bases remained unmatched. This CDR3 spans 14 amino acids. CDR3 nucleotide sequence: TGCAGTGCGTACCGGGACAGGGGTACAGATACGCAGTATTTT. This translates into CSAYRDRGTDTQYF.

The CDR3 region has the DNA TGTGCCAGCAGTTTACCGGGACAGGGCGCCGGGGAGCTGTTTTTT. Translating it yields CASSLPGQGAGELFF. The V call is TRBV6-2 or TRBV6-3, the J call TRBJ2-2, with 9 bases fitting TRBD1. The CDR3 consists of 15 residues. The V segment lost 4 bases and the J segment 6 bases; nucleotides outside the gene matches: 6. The germline V gene has CDR1 MNHEY and CDR2 SVGEGT.

This clonotype came up many times. The chain joins TRBV7-2 to TRBJ2-7; 9 positions agree with TRBD2. Germline V gene data show CDR1 as SGHTA and CDR2 as FQGNSA. The CDR3 length is 17 residues. J was trimmed by 0 bases and V by 1 base; bases with no gene match: 7. The CDR3 spells CASSLGLADVSSYEQYF. The DNA for the CDR3 is TGTGCCAGCAGCTTAGGACTAGCGGATGTTAGCTCCTACGAGCAGTACTTC.

This clonotype has only a few counts. The chain has TRBV4-3 and TRBJ2-1; TRBD1 is a possible D gene (6 bases). Germline lookup yields CDR1 LGHNA and CDR2 YSLEER. The CDR3 has 15 amino acids. V lost 1 base, J lost 0 bases, and 7 bases lay in between. Written as DNA, the CDR3 is TGCGCCAGCAGCCAAGCAGGGGTCTCCTACAATGAGCAGTTCTTC. As protein: CASSQAGVSYNEQFF.

In its sample, this clonotype was seen once. This rearrangement joins TRBV4-2 to TRBJ2-2, with D unclear. Germline V lookup: CDR1 LGHNA, CDR2 YNFKEQ. V was pared by 0 bases and J by 8 bases, with 10 bases between. This CDR3 comprises 14 residues. The CDR3: CASSQEQTSGELFF. The CDR3, as DNA: TGTGCCAGCAGCCAAGAACAGACCTCGGGGGAGCTGTTTTTT.

This clonotype was counted ten times or more. J is TRBJ1-3 and V is TRBV12-3 or TRBV12-4; D may be TRBD1 (5 bases). Between the trimmed V and J ends, which lost 2 bases and 0 bases, there was a span of 8 bases. This CDR3 contains 15 residues. For the CDR3, the DNA is TGTGCCAGCAGTTTACGACAGTCCTCTGGAAACACCATATATTTT. The encoded protein is CASSLRQSSGNTIYF.

This chain joins TRBV4-2 and TRBJ2-3; a weak D match, TRBD2 (7 bases). Trimming removed 0 bases from V and 0 bases from J, with 13 bases in between. Germline V gene lookup returns CDR1 LGHNA and CDR2 YNFKEQ. The CDR3 loop spans 17 amino acids. This CDR3 is CASSQEKGGDSTDTQYF. Here the CDR3 DNA reads TGTGCCAGCAGCCAAGAAAAGGGGGGGGATAGCACAGATACGCAGTATTTT.

The sample holds a few counts of this clonotype. The chain recombines TRBV5-1 with TRBJ2-5; TRBD1 aligns across 10 bases. Looked up from germline, CDR1 is SGHRS and CDR2 is YFSETQ. CDR3 length: 15 residues. J lost 1 base, V lost 4 bases, and 4 bases had no gene match. CDR3 loop: CASSTGQGSQETQYF. CDR3 DNA sequence: TGCGCCAGCAGCACGGGACAGGGGTCCCAAGAGACCCAGTACTTC.

Of note for this clonotype: A read error may produce the germline difference seen at one junction end. The V and J genes are TRBV28 and TRBJ2-3, with TRBD2 as a possible D gene (6 bases). From germline, CDR1 is MDHEN and CDR2 SYDVKM. This CDR3 has 18 residues. In DNA form, the CDR3 reads TGTGTCAGCAGTCTCCCCCGTGGGGGAGGCGTCAGTGCAGATACGCAGTATTTT. Translation: CVSSLPRGGGVSADTQYF. Variable domain in full (rest from reference TRBV28 and TRBJ2-3): DVKVTQSSRYLVKRTGEKVFLECVQDMDHENMFWYRQDPGLGLRLIYFSYDVKMKEKGDIPEGYSVSREKKERFSLILESASTNQTSMYLCVSSLPRGGGVSADTQYFGPGTRLTVL.

A few counts support this clonotype. The chain employs TRBV16 and TRBJ2-7; tentatively, D is TRBD1 (5 bases). CDR3 length: 14 amino acids. V dropped 2 bases and J dropped 6 bases, with 14 bases sitting between them. The germline V gene encodes CDR1 KGHSY and CDR2 FQNENV. CDR3 DNA: TGTGCCAGCAGCCAAAACTCCCAGGGTTTCGAGCAGTACTTC. Its protein is CASSQNSQGFEQYF.

There are a few counts of this clonotype. The chain links TRBV12-3 or TRBV12-4 to TRBJ1-1; no reliable D call. CDR3 length: 16 residues. The V and J ends lost 3 bases and 4 bases respectively, with 18 bases between them. This CDR3 is CASSFRTPVAGTEAFF. CDR3 coding DNA: TGTGCCAGCAGTTTTAGGACCCCCGTTGCAGGCACTGAAGCTTTCTTT.

The chain carries TRBV2 and TRBJ1-5; D gene ambiguous. V gave up 6 bases and J gave up 11 bases, with 14 bases separating them. Germline loops: CDR1 SNHLY, CDR2 FYNNEI. The CDR3 contains 12 residues. For the CDR3, the DNA is TGTGCCAGCAGCCCCTCCGCCCGAGCCCAGCATTTT. Translating it yields CASSPSARAQHF.

This clonotype was recorded a few times. The V call is TRBV30, the J call TRBJ2-7; 8 bases are a match to TRBD1. The germline V gene has CDR1 GTSNPN and CDR2 SVGIG (reference sequence). The ends lost 0 bases at V and 3 bases at J; junction bases unmatched: 4. CDR3 size: 14 residues. CDR3 DNA sequence: TGTGCCTGGAGTGTACTACAGGGGGGCTACGAGCAGTACTTC. Amino acids: CAWSVLQGGYEQYF.

This chain uses TRBV6-2 or TRBV6-3 with TRBJ2-1; D could derive from TRBD1 or TRBD2 (6 bases each). The CDR3 extends over 14 amino acids. The V gene's germline CDR1 is MNHEY and CDR2 SVGEGT. Trimming cost V 7 bases and J 4 bases, with 14 bases left between them. As DNA, the CDR3 is TGTGCCAGCAAGAGGGGGGCCCGATACAATGAGCAGTTCTTC. This sequence encodes CASKRGARYNEQFF.

This chain connects TRBV7-9 to TRBJ2-2; D may be TRBD2 (6 bases). The ends were cut back, 1 base at V and 10 bases at J, with 16 bases in the middle. Germline lookup yields CDR1 SEHNR and CDR2 FQNEAQ (reference sequence). The CDR3 totals 15 residues. Here the CDR3 reads CASSLGGASGVELFF. The CDR3 bases are TGTGCCAGCAGCTTAGGAGGAGCGTCGGGAGTGGAGCTGTTTTTT. Full variable domain (missing parts from reference TRBV7-9 and TRBJ2-2): DTGVSQNPRHKITKRGQNVTFRCDPISEHNRLYWYRQTLGQGPEFLTYFQNEAQLEKSRLLSDRFSAERPKGSFSTLEIQRTEQGDSAMYLCASSLGGASGVELFFGEGSRLTVL.

The chain joins TRBV6-2 or TRBV6-3 to TRBJ2-5; tentatively, D is TRBD1 (6 bases). V was trimmed by 6 bases and J by 0 bases, leaving 14 bases between them. CDR3 length equals 15 residues. Germline V gives CDR1 MNHEY, CDR2 SVGEGT. CDR3 protein: CASRGGPTNQETQYF. The CDR3 nucleotides read TGTGCCAGCAGAGGGGGACCGACAAACCAAGAGACCCAGTACTTC.

The chain combines TRBV5-1 with TRBJ1-2; 8 nucleotides line up with TRBD1. The CDR3 runs to 14 residues. The germline V gene encodes CDR1 SGHRS and CDR2 YFSETQ. With V trimmed by 3 bases and J by 8 bases, 9 bases remained unmatched. Here the CDR3 DNA reads TGCGCCAGCAGCTGGGGACAGGCAGTCTGGGGCTACACCTTC. Translating gives CASSWGQAVWGYTF. Using reference TRBV5-1 and TRBJ1-2 for the parts outside the CDR3, the full variable domain is KAGVTQTPRYLIKTRGQQVTLSCSPISGHRSVSWYQQTPGQGLQFLFEYFSETQRNKGNFPGRFSGRQFSNSRSEMNVSTLELGDSALYLCASSWGQAVWGYTFGSGTRLTVV.

This clonotype was seen only a few times. The V and J genes are TRBV29-1 and TRBJ2-5; D is perhaps TRBD2 (7 bases). Between the trimmed V and J ends, which lost 6 bases and 2 bases, there was a span of 19 bases. CDR3 length: 15 amino acids. Germline CDR1 reads SQVTM; CDR2 reads ANQGSEA. Here the CDR3 reads CSVTLRGATQETQYF. In DNA form, the CDR3 reads TGCAGCGTCACCCTACGGGGGGCTACTCAAGAGACCCAGTACTTC.

This clonotype has only a few counts. The rearrangement links TRBV30 to TRBJ1-1; weak D call: TRBD1 (6 bases). Germline-derived CDR1 and CDR2 are GTSNPN and SVGIG (reference sequence). The CDR3 extends over 13 amino acids. V lost 2 bases and J 11 bases, leaving 18 bases between the germline ends. The CDR3 nucleotides are TGTGCCTGGAGTTCGTCTGGGGGCGCTGGGGCTTTCTTT. This codes for CAWSSSGGAGAFF.

Only a few counts were recorded for this clonotype. The rearrangement joins TRBV7-8 to TRBJ1-2; D is possibly TRBD1 (6 bases). The V gene lost 1 base and the J gene lost 7 bases, with 7 bases spanning the gap. Germline CDR1 reads SGHVS; CDR2 reads FQNEAQ. The length of the CDR3 is 12 residues. CDR3 region: CASSLEGGGYTF. The CDR3 DNA is TGTGCCAGCAGCTTAGAAGGGGGTGGCTACACCTTC.

This clonotype has more than one count but fewer than ten. The chain uses TRBV27 and TRBJ1-5; no clear D. Germline CDR1 MNHEY, CDR2 SMNVEV (reference sequence). CDR3 size: 17 residues. Trimming took off 5 bases at V and 4 bases at J, with 21 bases between the two ends. DNA for the CDR3: TGTGCCAGCAGTCCCAACGGGCGAGGAGTAGCAAATCAGCCCCAGCATTTT. It codes for CASSPNGRGVANQPQHF.

This clonotype has a handful of counts. This chain uses TRBV5-5 with TRBJ2-1; D is unclear. This CDR3 is 15 amino acids long. Germline V gives CDR1 SGHKS, CDR2 YYEKEE (reference sequence). Trimming removed 3 bases from V and 0 bases from J, with 10 bases in between. This CDR3 is CASSSGPSSYNEQFF. The CDR3 DNA follows: TGTGCCAGCAGCTCGGGCCCGAGCTCCTACAATGAGCAGTTCTTC.

This clonotype was seen more than once but under ten times. The chain joins TRBV12-3 or TRBV12-4 to TRBJ2-1; tentative D call: TRBD1 (5 bases). The V and J ends lost 2 bases and 3 bases respectively, with 8 bases between them. CDR3 size: 14 residues. The chain's CDR3 is CASSLRQGYNEQFF. DNA for the CDR3: TGTGCCAGCAGTTTAAGGCAGGGCTACAATGAGCAGTTCTTC.

This clonotype was seen only a few times. The chain combines TRBV29-1 with TRBJ2-6; 9 bases are a match to TRBD1. V was clipped by 4 bases and J by 2 bases; unmatched bases: 6. The length of the CDR3 is 16 residues. Germline CDR1 and CDR2: SQVTM and ANQGSEA. The CDR3: CSVVGTGSPGANVLTF. For the CDR3, the DNA is TGCAGCGTTGTAGGGACAGGGTCCCCTGGGGCCAACGTCCTGACTTTC.

The chain recombines TRBV4-3 with TRBJ1-2; D is uncertain. Germline V CDR1 and CDR2: LGHNA, YSLEER. This CDR3 has 15 residues. With 0 bases removed from V and 8 bases from J, the gap between germline ends came to 16 bases. CDR3 nucleotides: TGCGCCAGCAGCCAAGACAGGAGGTCCCTGGCGGGCTACACCTTC. Translating it yields CASSQDRRSLAGYTF.

This clonotype was seen many times. The rearrangement joins TRBV7-2 to TRBJ1-1; D not resolved. The V gene's germline CDR1 is SGHTA and CDR2 FQGNSA. This CDR3 is built from 17 residues. Trimming stripped 2 bases from V and 5 bases from J, with 21 bases between. The CDR3 DNA follows: TGTGCCAGCAGCTTATTAAACACGGGATGGGCGGGGACTGAAGCTTTCTTT. Its translation is CASSLLNTGWAGTEAFF.

This clonotype was picked up many times. The CDR3 loop is CASSQVTGGNTEAFF. The CDR3 DNA is TGTGCCAGCAGCCAAGTAACAGGGGGTAACACTGAAGCTTTCTTT. The chain is built from TRBV14 and TRBJ1-1; TRBD1 matches at 8 bases. CDR1 is SGHDN and CDR2 is FVKESK in the germline V gene. This CDR3 spans 15 amino acids. J lost 2 bases, V lost 1 base, and 3 bases had no gene match. Full variable domain (rest looked up from reference TRBV14 and TRBJ1-1): EAGVTQFPSHSVIEKGQTVTLRCDPISGHDNLYWYRRVMGKEIKFLLHFVKESKQDESGMPNNRFLAERTGGTYSTLKVQPAELEDSGVYFCASSQVTGGNTEAFFGQGTRLTVV.

The chain couples TRBV7-8 to TRBJ2-7; tentative D call: TRBD1 (5 bases). Between the trimmed V and J ends, which lost 3 bases and 4 bases, there was a span of 10 bases. CDR1 and CDR2 from the germline V gene are SGHVS and FQNEAQ. The CDR3 contains 13 residues. The CDR3 loop reads CASSFPGKYEQYF. The CDR3 DNA reads TGTGCCAGCAGCTTCCCAGGGAAGTACGAGCAGTACTTC. Full variable domain (missing parts from reference TRBV7-8 and TRBJ2-7): GAGVSQSPRYKVAKRGQDVALRCDPISGHVSLFWYQQALGQGPEFLTYFQNEAQLDKSGLPSDRFFAERPEGSVSTLKIQRTQQEDSAVYLCASSFPGKYEQYFGPGTRLTVT.

This clonotype has only a few counts. The chain uses TRBV6-1 and TRBJ2-1; no clear D. Trimming shortened V by 7 bases and J by 10 bases, and 14 bases separated the two germline ends. Germline loops: CDR1 MNHNS, CDR2 SASEGT. This CDR3 spans 12 amino acids. CDR3 nucleotides: TGTGCCAGCACCCCATACGAAGGGGAGCAGTTCTTC. Protein: CASTPYEGEQFF.